The next 15 T cell receptor beta chains were all read from a single sample in a study of cytomegalovirus exposure and HLA in healthy donors. The PCR made use of 60 Vbeta and 13 Jbeta primers. The repertoire was sequenced with immunoSEQ multiplex PCR; TCRdb's copy has only in-frame clones and lacks some. The data show about 93,000 clones, roughly 73% seen once. Source material: PBMCs. These receptors all stem from a boy between 10 and 17 years old in good health and CMV-seronegative.

The sample holds a few counts of this clone. This chain joins TRBV27 and TRBJ1-5; D remains unclear. From germline, CDR1 is MNHEY and CDR2 SMNVEV (reference sequence). The V end lost 4 bases, the J end lost 3 bases, and 7 bases lay between the germline ends. The CDR3 length is 13 residues. For the CDR3, the DNA is TGTGCCAGCAGTTCGCGGTTCAATCAGCCCCAGCATTTT. Translated: CASSSRFNQPQHF.

The chain is built from TRBV30 and TRBJ1-3; a possible D gene is TRBD1 (6 bases). With 3 bases removed from V and 2 bases from J, the gap between germline ends came to 11 bases. The germline CDR1 and CDR2 sequences are GTSNPN and SVGIG (reference sequence). The CDR3 is 14 amino acids. CDR3 sequence reads: CAWSPGTPGNTIYF. In DNA, the CDR3 is TGTGCCTGGAGCCCCGGGACACCTGGAAACACCATATATTTT.

This clone was counted between two and nine times. The chain couples TRBV7-3 to TRBJ2-6, with D possibly TRBD2 on 5 matching bases. Germline V gene sequence: CDR1 SGHTA, CDR2 FQGTGA. The CDR3 runs 15 residues. Trimming removed 5 bases from V and 3 bases from J, with 11 bases in between. The CDR3 protein is CASSNVGLGANVLTF. The CDR3 bases are TGTGCCAGCAGCAATGTTGGACTTGGGGCCAACGTCCTGACTTTC.

Written as DNA, the CDR3 is TGCGCCAGCAGCTGGCCCGGGTCCGGGGAGCTGTTTTTT. It yields the protein CASSWPGSGELFF. The chain recombines TRBV4-1 with TRBJ2-2; the D is unclear. The germline V gene has CDR1 MGHRA and CDR2 YSYEKL. Trimming removed 5 bases from V and 6 bases from J, with 10 bases in between. CDR3 length: 13 amino acids.

The gene calls are TRBV12-5 and TRBJ1-1, with D unclear. With 4 bases removed from V and 6 bases from J, the gap between germline ends came to 12 bases. Germline V gene data show CDR1 as LGHNT and CDR2 as FRNRAP. The CDR3 extends over 13 amino acids. CDR3 bases: TGTGCTAGTGGTTGGGAGGCGGTTTCTGAAGCTTTCTTT. This translates into CASGWEAVSEAFF.

The rearrangement joins TRBV4-1 to TRBJ1-4; no reliable D call. Trimming removed 6 bases from V and 8 bases from J, with 16 bases in between. Looked up from germline, CDR1 is MGHRA and CDR2 is YSYEKL. The CDR3 spans 14 residues. Here the CDR3 reads CASRRAGSGEKLFF. CDR3 nucleotides: TGCGCCAGCAGGCGGGCGGGGTCCGGGGAAAAACTGTTTTTT.

The chain combines TRBV7-2 with TRBJ2-7, with D tentatively TRBD1 (5 bases). Germline CDR1 SGHTA, CDR2 FQGNSA. V was clipped by 5 bases and J by 1 base, with 12 bases between them. This CDR3 has 14 amino acids. This CDR3 is CASSAFPGSYEQYF. The CDR3 DNA reads as TGTGCCAGCAGCGCCTTTCCAGGGTCCTACGAGCAGTACTTC.

The chain joins TRBV7-8 to TRBJ2-7, with TRBD1 as a possible D gene (6 bases). The CDR3 has 16 amino acids. Trimming took off 1 base at V and 0 bases at J, with 13 bases between the two ends. From germline, CDR1 is SGHVS and CDR2 FQNEAQ. CDR3 DNA sequence: TGTGCCAGCAGCTTAGACGGGACAAGGAGCTCCTACGAGCAGTACTTC. This codes for CASSLDGTRSSYEQYF.

J is TRBJ2-5 and V is TRBV2, with 9 bases identical to TRBD1. The CDR3 is made up of 14 amino acids. From germline, CDR1 is SNHLY and CDR2 FYNNEI. The J segment lost 5 bases and the V segment lost 5 bases, leaving 6 bases of the junction unmatched. In DNA, the CDR3 is TGTGCCAGCAGTTCACGACAGGGGGGGGAGACCCAGTACTTC. Translated, it gives CASSSRQGGETQYF.

The rearrangement links TRBV18 to TRBJ1-4; D might be TRBD1 (6 bases). Germline CDR1 KGHSH, CDR2 LQKENI. V lost 2 bases, J lost 11 bases, and 15 bases lay in between. The CDR3 contains 14 residues. For the CDR3, the DNA is TGTGCCAGCTCACCAAACCAACAGGGTGGGAAACTGTTTTTT. It is translated as CASSPNQQGGKLFF.

CDR3 DNA: TGTGCCAGCGCCCGAGGGGGGGGCACTGAAGCTTTCTTT. This codes for CASARGGGTEAFF. The chain links TRBV5-4 to TRBJ1-1, with D tentatively TRBD1 (6 bases). This CDR3 is 13 amino acids long. The germline V gene has CDR1 SGHNT and CDR2 YYREEE (reference sequence). The V end lost 7 bases, the J end lost 4 bases, and 14 bases lay between the germline ends.

V is TRBV2 and J is TRBJ1-1, with a tentative D call TRBD1 (6 bases). Trimming stripped 5 bases from V and 4 bases from J, with 14 bases between. Germline V gives CDR1 SNHLY, CDR2 FYNNEI. The CDR3 has 14 residues. CDR3 bases: TGTGCCAGCAGTTTTCGTGGGGGCTTCACTGAAGCTTTCTTT. This translates into CASSFRGGFTEAFF. The variable domain in full, with the rest retrieved from reference TRBV2 and TRBJ1-1, is EPEVTQTPSHQVTQMGQEVILRCVPISNHLYFYWYRQILGQKVEFLVSFYNNEISEKSEIFDDQFSVERPDGSNFTLKIRSTKLEDSAMYFCASSFRGGFTEAFFGQGTRLTVV.

J is TRBJ1-2 and V is TRBV27; 9 positions match TRBD1. CDR1 and CDR2 (germline): MNHEY, SMNVEV (reference sequence). Unmatched junction bases numbered 5, after V lost 6 bases and J lost 3 bases. This CDR3 has 14 amino acids. CDR3 region: CASSTGTGYYGYTF. The CDR3 region has the DNA TGTGCCAGCAGCACCGGGACAGGGTACTATGGCTACACCTTC.

The J gene is TRBJ1-2, the V gene TRBV28; unclear D gene. The ends were cut back, 3 bases at V and 14 bases at J, with 13 bases in the middle. The V gene's germline CDR1 is MDHEN and CDR2 SYDVKM. CDR3 length: 11 residues. CDR3 sequence reads: CASSFTASRTF. The CDR3 DNA is TGTGCCAGCAGTTTCACCGCCTCTAGGACCTTC.

The V call is TRBV5-4, the J call TRBJ1-1, with D possibly TRBD1 on 5 matching bases. The length of the CDR3 is 18 residues. Germline V lookup: CDR1 SGHNT, CDR2 YYREEE (reference sequence). Trimming removed 1 base from V and 5 bases from J, with 24 bases in between. The DNA for the CDR3 is TGTGCCAGCAGCTTGTTGAGGAGCAGGGAAGGTCGGATGACTGAAGCTTTCTTT. Translation gives CASSLLRSREGRMTEAFF.